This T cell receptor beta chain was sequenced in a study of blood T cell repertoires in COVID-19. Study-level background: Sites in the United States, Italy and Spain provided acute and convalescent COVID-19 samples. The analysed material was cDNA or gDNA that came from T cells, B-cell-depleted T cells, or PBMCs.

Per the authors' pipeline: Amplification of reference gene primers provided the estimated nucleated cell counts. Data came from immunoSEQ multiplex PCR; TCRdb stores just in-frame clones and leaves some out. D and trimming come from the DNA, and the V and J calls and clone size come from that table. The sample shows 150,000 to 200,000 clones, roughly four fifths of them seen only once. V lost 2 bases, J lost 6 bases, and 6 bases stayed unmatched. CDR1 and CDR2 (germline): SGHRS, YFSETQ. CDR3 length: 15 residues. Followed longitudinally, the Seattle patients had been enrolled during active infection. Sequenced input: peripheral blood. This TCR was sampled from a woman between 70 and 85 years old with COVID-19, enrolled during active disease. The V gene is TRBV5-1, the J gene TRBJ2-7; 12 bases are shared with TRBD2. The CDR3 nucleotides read TGCGCCAGCAGCTTCGCGGCTAGCGGGAGGGGCGAGCAGTACTTC. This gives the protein CASSFAASGRGEQYF.